This TCR beta chain was captured by sequencing in a study of cytomegalovirus exposure and HLA in healthy donors. General study findings and limits: 87-base-pair reads could not separate some V segments, including TRBV6-2 and TRBV6-3. Investigators reported more than 150 TCR beta chains as tied to cytomegalovirus.

PCR amplification relied on 60 Vbeta primers (plus 13 Jbeta primers). The method was immunoSEQ multiplex PCR; TCRdb's version includes in-frame clones alone and lacks a portion of them. Counted here are 170,000 or so clones, about 80% occurring once; the ten biggest clones make up roughly 1.4%. Details on this clone: As yet, its antigen is unknown.

Trimming stripped 6 bases from V and 5 bases from J, with 8 bases between. This CDR3 has 11 residues. The germline gives CDR1 SNHLY, CDR2 FYNNEI. This TCR derives from a woman younger than 45 in good health and CMV-seropositive. Source material: PBMCs. The chain combines TRBV2 with TRBJ2-7; a weak D match, TRBD1 (6 bases). CDR3 sequence: CASSRGNEQYF. In DNA form, the CDR3 reads TGTGCCAGCAGCAGGGGCAACGAGCAGTACTTC.